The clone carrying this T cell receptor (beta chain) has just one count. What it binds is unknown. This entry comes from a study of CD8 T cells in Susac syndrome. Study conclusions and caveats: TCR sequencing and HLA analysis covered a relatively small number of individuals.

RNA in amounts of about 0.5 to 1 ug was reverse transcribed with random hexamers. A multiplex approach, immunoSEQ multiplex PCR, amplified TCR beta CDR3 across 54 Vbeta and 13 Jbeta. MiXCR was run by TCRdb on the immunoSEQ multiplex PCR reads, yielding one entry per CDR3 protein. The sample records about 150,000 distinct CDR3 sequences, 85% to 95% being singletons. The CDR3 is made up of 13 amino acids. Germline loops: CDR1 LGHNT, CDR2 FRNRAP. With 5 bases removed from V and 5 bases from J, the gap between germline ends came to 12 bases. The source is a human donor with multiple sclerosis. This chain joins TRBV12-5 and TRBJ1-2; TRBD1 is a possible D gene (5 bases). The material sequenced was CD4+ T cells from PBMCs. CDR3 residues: CASGTQTAYGYTF. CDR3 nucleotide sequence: TGTGCTAGTGGTACGCAGACAGCATATGGCTACACCTTC. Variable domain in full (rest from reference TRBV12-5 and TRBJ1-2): DARVTQTPRHKVTEMGQEVTMRCQPILGHNTVFWYRQTMMQGLELLAYFRNRAPLDDSGMPKDRFSAEMPDATLATLKIQPSEPRDSAVYFCASGTQTAYGYTFGSGTRLTVV.